What follows describes a single T cell receptor beta chain. The antigen is undetermined. The record originates from a study of T cell responses to AZD1222 COVID-19 vaccine. Turning to the study itself: Pooled together were second doses at about 4 or about 12 weeks. Study-wide results and limits: Donors skewed white British and female; clonal diversity was possibly underestimated. Spike-specific TCR breadth and depth grew following two AZD1222 doses. Baseline seropositives among AZD1222 recipients totaled only five to seven.

Germline values: CDR1 LGHDT, CDR2 YNNKEL (reference sequence). The CDR3 sequence is 15 residues long. V lost 0 bases and J lost 6; bases outside the gene matches: 8. Measured with immunoSEQ multiplex PCR; TCRdb has only the in-frame clones, and not every one. This repertoire shows roughly 130,000 clones, roughly nine tenths found once; its top ten account for approximately 3.1%. This sequence joins TRBV3-1 (or the pseudogene TRBV3-2) and TRBJ2-7, with TRBD1 identical over 7 bases. The input for sequencing was peripheral blood, taken on day 0 of AZD1222 vaccination. This TCR was recovered from an adult in good health. Here the CDR3 DNA reads TGTGCCAGCAGCCAAGAAACGGGACAGCTAACCGAGCAGTACTTC. It encodes CASSQETGQLTEQYF.